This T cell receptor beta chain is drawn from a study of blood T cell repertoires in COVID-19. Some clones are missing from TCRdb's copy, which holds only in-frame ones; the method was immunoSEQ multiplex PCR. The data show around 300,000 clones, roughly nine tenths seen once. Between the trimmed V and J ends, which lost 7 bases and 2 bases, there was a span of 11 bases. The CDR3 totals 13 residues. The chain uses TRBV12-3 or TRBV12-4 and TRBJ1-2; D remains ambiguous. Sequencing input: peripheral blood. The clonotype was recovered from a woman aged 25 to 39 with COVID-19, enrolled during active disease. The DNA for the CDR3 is TGTGCCAGCACCTCGGGTTACAACTATGGCTACACCTTC. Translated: CASTSGYNYGYTF.